Here is one TCR beta chain with its context. Reverse transcription of roughly 0.5 to 1 ug RNA was carried out with random hexamers. An immunoSEQ multiplex PCR generated amplified TCR beta CDR3 products spanning 54 Vbeta and 13 Jbeta. TCRdb re-called the immunoSEQ multiplex PCR reads with MiXCR, one entry per CDR3 protein. The sample records more than 100,000 distinct CDR3 sequences, 75% to 90% being singletons. This sample was included in a study of CD8 T cells in Susac syndrome. This receptor was taken from a human donor with multiple sclerosis. The source material was CD8+ T cells from PBMCs.

The CDR3 DNA follows: TGTGCCAGCAGTTACCAGCGGGACGGTGAGCAGTTCTTC. It specifies CASSYQRDGEQFF. The V call is TRBV6-5, the J call TRBJ2-1, with 7 bases matching TRBD2. This CDR3 comprises 13 residues. Trimming cost V 2 bases and J 9 bases; bases outside gene matches: 4. CDR1 and CDR2 (germline): MNHEY, SVGAGI.